Shown below are 26 T cell receptor beta chains from a single sample sequenced in a study of response to subunit inactivated influenza vaccine. TCRdb reprocessed the RT-PCR reads with MiXCR, giving one entry per CDR3 protein. This sample has around 850,000 distinct CDR3 sequences, with 18% found just once. Sequenced material: PBMCs from blood, taken around 5 days after vaccination. The receptors here all came from a man aged 45-65 years who received an inactivated influenza vaccine.

The V and J genes are TRBV15 and TRBJ2-7; perhaps TRBD2 as D (6 bases). This CDR3 has 15 residues. Germline V gene sequence: CDR1 LNHNV, CDR2 YYDKDF (reference sequence). V was cut by 1 base and J by 2 bases, with 12 bases left in between. The CDR3 DNA reads TGTGCCACCAGCAGAGGTCGGGAGATCACCTACGAGCAGTACTTC. Amino acid sequence: CATSRGREITYEQYF.

This clonotype was counted between two and nine times. The chain recombines TRBV10-3 with TRBJ1-5; D is unclear. Germline values: CDR1 ENHRY, CDR2 SYGVKD. The CDR3 length is 15 residues. With 2 bases removed from V and 1 base from J, the gap between germline ends came to 9 bases. Written as DNA, the CDR3 is TGTGCCATCAGTGAGCGGCATAACAGCAATCAGCCCCAGCATTTT. Protein sequence: CAISERHNSNQPQHF.

This clonotype has only a few counts. The chain is built from TRBV7-2 and TRBJ1-5; TRBD1 aligns across 7 bases. With V trimmed by 4 bases and J by 7 bases, 7 bases remained unmatched. CDR3 length: 14 residues. Germline CDR1 is SGHTA and CDR2 is FQGNSA. In nucleotides, the CDR3 is TGTGCCAGCAGCTCCAGGGGGGGACGCCAGCCCCAGCATTTT. Translation: CASSSRGGRQPQHF. The full variable domain, in which reference TRBV7-2 and TRBJ1-5 provide the parts outside the CDR3, is GAGVSQSPSNKVTEKGKDVELRCDPISGHTALYWYRQSLGQGLEFLIYFQGNSAPDKSGLPSDRFSAERTGGSVSTLTIQRTQQEDSAVYLCASSSRGGRQPQHFGDGTRLSIL.

The chain combines TRBV12-3 or TRBV12-4 with TRBJ2-5; D not certain. V gave up 2 bases and J gave up 5 bases, with 9 bases separating them. The CDR3 runs 13 residues. The CDR3 sequence is CASSLSPVETQYF. The CDR3 DNA sequence: TGTGCCAGCAGTTTATCCCCGGTGGAGACCCAGTACTTC.

There are a few counts of this clonotype. The chain recombines TRBV4-2 with TRBJ2-3, with 8 bases fitting TRBD2. CDR1 and CDR2 from the germline V gene are LGHNA and YNFKEQ. The CDR3 length is 16 residues. The trim removed 3 bases at V and 3 bases at J, leaving 8 bases unmatched. CDR3 DNA: TGTGCCAGCAGCCACCCCGGGGGGGGTAGGACAGATACGCAGTATTTT. Its protein is CASSHPGGGRTDTQYF.

This clonotype came up many times. Sequence at one end of the junction differs from germline and may be a read error. The V and J genes are TRBV12-3 or TRBV12-4 and TRBJ2-3; 12 bases align to TRBD2. The CDR3 runs to 16 residues. CDR3 nucleotide sequence: TGTGCCAGCAGTCTAGCGGGGGGGCCGGGCGCAGATACGCAGTATTTT. Its translation is CASSLAGGPGADTQYF.

The chain combines TRBV7-8 with TRBJ2-7; possible D gene TRBD1, 5 bases. CDR1 is SGHVS, CDR2 FQNEAQ, per germline. The CDR3 runs to 15 residues. V was pared by 6 bases and J by 0 bases, with 15 bases between. CDR3 nucleotide sequence: TGTGCCAGCAGTTTTCCCCAGGGCGGCTCCTACGAGCAGTACTTC. It is translated as CASSFPQGGSYEQYF.

The gene calls are TRBV7-2 and TRBJ2-3; D unclear. The CDR3 runs 15 residues. CDR1 is SGHTA, CDR2 FQGNSA, per germline. The V end lost 1 base, the J end lost 1 base, and 9 bases lay between the germline ends. The CDR3 region is CASSLDLARTDTQYF. CDR3 nucleotide sequence: TGTGCCAGCAGCTTAGATTTGGCTCGCACAGATACGCAGTATTTT. Drawing the rest from reference TRBV7-2 and TRBJ2-3, the complete variable domain is GAGVSQSPSNKVTEKGKDVELRCDPISGHTALYWYRQSLGQGLEFLIYFQGNSAPDKSGLPSDRFSAERTGGSVSTLTIQRTQQEDSAVYLCASSLDLARTDTQYFGPGTRLTVL.

A remark on this clonotype: This may come from a read error, since a much larger clone is one base off. This chain connects TRBV11-2 to TRBJ2-1; D not certain. The CDR3 consists of 16 residues. V was trimmed by 2 bases and J by 5 bases, leaving 16 bases between them. The germline V gene has CDR1 SGHAT and CDR2 FQNNGV. DNA for the CDR3: TGTGCCAGCAGCTTATGGATTATGGTCGGAGACAATGAGCAGTTCTTC. It translates to CASSLWIMVGDNEQFF.

This clonotype was seen a handful of times. The chain couples TRBV5-1 to TRBJ1-1, with 11 bases lining up with TRBD1. V lost 2 bases and J lost 4; bases outside the gene matches: 4. Germline values: CDR1 SGHRS, CDR2 YFSETQ. This CDR3 has 15 residues. The CDR3 nucleotides read TGCGCCAGCAGCTTAACTGGACAGGGGGCCACTGAAGCTTTCTTT. Its translation: CASSLTGQGATEAFF.

This clonotype turned up a few times. The CDR3 reads CASSWPRDGQTQETQYF. As DNA, the CDR3 is TGCGCCAGCAGCTGGCCCCGGGACGGACAGACACAAGAGACCCAGTACTTC. The chain is built from TRBV5-1 and TRBJ2-5; TRBD1 might be the D (6 bases). The V gene's germline CDR1 is SGHRS and CDR2 YFSETQ. V was pared by 3 bases and J by 2 bases, with 20 bases between. CDR3 length: 17 residues.

The chain combines TRBV6-2 or TRBV6-3 with TRBJ2-7; 7 bases map to TRBD1. CDR1 and CDR2 (germline): MNHEY, SVGEGT. The V gene end was trimmed by 9 bases and the J gene end by 5 bases; junction bases not matched to a gene: 7. The CDR3 covers 12 residues. CDR3: CASQTGPHEQYF. The CDR3 bases are TGTGCCAGTCAGACAGGGCCCCACGAGCAGTACTTC.

This clonotype was recorded at least ten times. The chain links TRBV4-3 to TRBJ2-7; possible D gene TRBD1, 6 bases. V was clipped by 2 bases and J by 5 bases, with 10 bases between them. CDR3 length: 13 amino acids. CDR1 and CDR2 from the germline V gene are LGHNA and YSLEER. CDR3 in amino acids: CASSQNRVHEQYF. The DNA for the CDR3 is TGCGCCAGCAGCCAAAACAGGGTCCACGAGCAGTACTTC.

This clonotype was counted only a few times. The CDR3 region has the DNA TGTGCCAGCAGCATTGGACAGGGTCGGTACGAGCAGTACTTC. As protein: CASSIGQGRYEQYF. The chain is built from TRBV13 and TRBJ2-7; 8 nucleotides agree with TRBD1. Germline V lookup: CDR1 PRHDT, CDR2 FYEKMQ (reference sequence). The V segment lost 5 bases and the J segment 4 bases; nucleotides outside the gene matches: 7. This CDR3 is 14 amino acids long.

The chain employs TRBV12-3 or TRBV12-4 and TRBJ2-1; D remains ambiguous. This CDR3 spans 15 amino acids. Between the trimmed V and J ends, which lost 2 bases and 9 bases, there was a span of 17 bases. The CDR3 loop reads CASSLRVASGLEQFF. CDR3 DNA sequence: TGTGCCAGCAGTTTAAGGGTCGCCAGTGGCCTTGAGCAGTTCTTC.

This clonotype was seen only a few times. The rearrangement joins TRBV6-1 to TRBJ2-2, with TRBD2 matching over 8 bases. The CDR3 has 15 amino acids. V shed 4 bases, J shed 1 base, and the junction held 2 bases outside the gene matches. Germline values: CDR1 MNHNS, CDR2 SASEGT. The CDR3 sequence is CASSVRGGNTGELFF. The CDR3 DNA reads TGTGCCAGCAGTGTTCGGGGGGGGAACACCGGGGAGCTGTTTTTT.

This clonotype was counted many times. This chain joins TRBV5-1 and TRBJ1-1; 9 bases are shared with TRBD1. V shed 4 bases, J shed 11 bases, and the junction held 9 bases outside the gene matches. Per germline, CDR1 SGHRS and CDR2 YFSETQ. The CDR3 runs 13 residues. CDR3 bases: TGCGCCAGCAGCCCTGGACAGGGGAAAATGGCTTTCTTT. Its protein is CASSPGQGKMAFF.

This clonotype was detected only a few times. This chain uses TRBV5-1 with TRBJ2-5, with a weak D call TRBD2 (5 bases). This CDR3 spans 13 amino acids. V lost 4 bases and J 5 bases, leaving 12 bases between the germline ends. Germline CDR1 and CDR2: SGHRS and YFSETQ. In DNA, the CDR3 is TGCGCCAGCAGCCGAACACTAGAGGAGACCCAGTACTTC. This gives the protein CASSRTLEETQYF.

This rearrangement joins TRBV5-1 to TRBJ2-1, with D perhaps TRBD1 (6 bases). Germline V gene sequence: CDR1 SGHRS, CDR2 YFSETQ. The length of the CDR3 is 14 residues. The V and J ends lost 0 bases and 9 bases respectively, with 13 bases between them. CDR3 sequence reads: CASSLVREGGEQFF. DNA of the CDR3: TGCGCCAGCAGCTTGGTCAGGGAAGGGGGTGAGCAGTTCTTC.

The rearrangement links TRBV5-1 to TRBJ2-3; 8 nucleotides agree with TRBD2. Germline CDR1 and CDR2: SGHRS and YFSETQ. The V segment lost 0 bases and the J segment 1 base; nucleotides outside the gene matches: 1. This CDR3 has 15 residues. CDR3 in amino acids: CASSLVGGGTDTQYF. CDR3 bases: TGCGCCAGCAGCTTGGTCGGGGGGGGCACAGATACGCAGTATTTT.

The chain is built from TRBV11-2 and TRBJ2-3, with TRBD2 matching 11 bases. With 1 base clipped from V and 6 bases from J, the junction kept 3 bases outside the gene matches. The CDR3 has 15 amino acids. Germline loops: CDR1 SGHAT, CDR2 FQNNGV. CDR3 DNA: TGTGCCAGCAGCTTAGTGAGGACTAGCGGGGATACGCAGTATTTT. Its protein product is CASSLVRTSGDTQYF. Based on the CDR3 plus reference TRBV11-2 and TRBJ2-3, the full variable domain is EAGVAQSPRYKIIEKRQSVAFWCNPISGHATLYWYQQILGQGPKLLIQFQNNGVVDDSQLPKDRFSAERLKGVDSTLKIQPAKLEDSAVYLCASSLVRTSGDTQYFGPGTRLTVL.

This chain connects TRBV7-2 to TRBJ2-1; no clear D gene. The CDR3 length is 15 residues. Per germline, CDR1 SGHTA and CDR2 FQGNSA. The V and J ends lost 1 base and 5 bases respectively, with 12 bases between them. The CDR3 is CASSLVLLSNNEQFF. In DNA form, the CDR3 reads TGTGCCAGCAGCTTAGTGTTACTTTCTAACAATGAGCAGTTCTTC.

CDR3 sequence (DNA): TGCGCCAGCAGCGAGATAACAGGGACCCCAGATACGCAGTATTTT. It is translated as CASSEITGTPDTQYF. The chain has TRBV5-1 and TRBJ2-3; possible D gene TRBD1, 6 bases. Germline loops: CDR1 SGHRS, CDR2 YFSETQ. The CDR3 runs 15 residues. V was shortened by 4 bases and J by 4 bases, with 16 bases between the two germline ends.

The table lists this clonotype with a few counts. The chain employs TRBV4-2 and TRBJ2-2, with TRBD1 identical over 7 bases. The CDR3 has 18 residues. J was trimmed by 5 bases and V by 0 bases; bases with no gene match: 12. Per the germline V gene, CDR1 is LGHNA and CDR2 is YNFKEQ. For the CDR3, the DNA is TGTGCCAGCAGCCAAGATGACGAGAGGGGGCGCGGGACCGGGGAGCTGTTTTTT. Its protein product is CASSQDDERGRGTGELFF.

This clonotype has ten or more counts. CDR3 nucleotides: TGCAGCGTTTTGAGCGGGGGATTCCAAGAGACCCAGTACTTC. Amino acid sequence: CSVLSGGFQETQYF. This sequence joins TRBV29-1 and TRBJ2-5; 8 bases agree with TRBD2. The CDR3 has 14 amino acids. V was pared by 5 bases and J by 1 base, with 6 bases of the junction left unmatched. Germline-derived CDR1 and CDR2 are SQVTM and ANQGSEA. Variable domain in full (rest from reference TRBV29-1 and TRBJ2-5): SAVISQKPSRDICQRGTSLTIQCQVDSQVTMMFWYRQQPGQSLTLIATANQGSEATYESGFVIDKFPISRPNLTFSTLTVSNMSPEDSSIYLCSVLSGGFQETQYFGPGTRLLVL.

This sequence joins TRBV20-1 and TRBJ2-3, with unresolved D. The CDR3 has 14 residues. V was trimmed by 0 bases and J by 5 bases, leaving 12 bases between them. From germline, CDR1 is DFQATT and CDR2 SNEGSKA (reference sequence). This chain's CDR3 is CSARDWVLRDTQYF. CDR3 nucleotide sequence: TGCAGTGCTAGAGATTGGGTTTTACGAGATACGCAGTATTTT.